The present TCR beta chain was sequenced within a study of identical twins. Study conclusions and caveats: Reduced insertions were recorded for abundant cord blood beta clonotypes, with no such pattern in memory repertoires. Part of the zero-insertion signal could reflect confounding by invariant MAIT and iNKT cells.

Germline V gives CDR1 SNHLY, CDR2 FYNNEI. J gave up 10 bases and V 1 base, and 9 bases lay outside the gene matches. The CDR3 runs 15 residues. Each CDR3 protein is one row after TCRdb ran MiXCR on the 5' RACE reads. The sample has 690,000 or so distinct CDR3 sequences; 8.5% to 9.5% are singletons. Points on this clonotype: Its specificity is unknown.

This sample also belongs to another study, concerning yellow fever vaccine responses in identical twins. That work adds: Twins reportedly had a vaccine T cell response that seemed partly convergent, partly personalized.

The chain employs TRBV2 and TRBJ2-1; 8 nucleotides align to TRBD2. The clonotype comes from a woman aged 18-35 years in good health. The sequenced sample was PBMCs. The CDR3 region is CASSEGREGGHEQFF. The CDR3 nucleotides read TGTGCCAGCAGTGAAGGCCGGGAGGGAGGTCACGAGCAGTTCTTC.